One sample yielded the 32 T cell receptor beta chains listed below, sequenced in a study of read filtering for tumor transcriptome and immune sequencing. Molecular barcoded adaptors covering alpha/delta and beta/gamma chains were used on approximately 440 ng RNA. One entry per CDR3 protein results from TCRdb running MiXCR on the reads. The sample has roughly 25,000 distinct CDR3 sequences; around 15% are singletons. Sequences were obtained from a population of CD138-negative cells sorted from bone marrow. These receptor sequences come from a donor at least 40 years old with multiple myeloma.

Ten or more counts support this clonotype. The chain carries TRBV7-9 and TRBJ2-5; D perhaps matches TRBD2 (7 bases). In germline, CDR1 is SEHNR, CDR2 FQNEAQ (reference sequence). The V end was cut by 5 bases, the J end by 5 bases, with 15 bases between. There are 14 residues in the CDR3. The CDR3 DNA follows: TGTGCCAGCAGCCCACCGGGGGGCCGGGAGACCCAGTACTTC. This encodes CASSPPGGRETQYF.

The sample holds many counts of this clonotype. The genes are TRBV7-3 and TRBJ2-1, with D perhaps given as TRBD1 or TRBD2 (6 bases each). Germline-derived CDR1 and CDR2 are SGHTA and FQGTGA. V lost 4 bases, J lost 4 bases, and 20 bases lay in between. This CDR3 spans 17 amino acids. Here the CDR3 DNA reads TGTGCCAGCAGCTCAATAGGCGGGACACCGGGGTACAATGAGCAGTTCTTC. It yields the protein CASSSIGGTPGYNEQFF.

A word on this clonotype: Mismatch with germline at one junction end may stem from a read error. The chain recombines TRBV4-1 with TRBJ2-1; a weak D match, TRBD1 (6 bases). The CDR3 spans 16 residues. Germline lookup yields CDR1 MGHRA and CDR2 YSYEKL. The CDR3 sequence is CAGSLTAGETYNKQFF. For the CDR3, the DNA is TGCGCCGGCAGCCTGACGGCAGGGGAGACATACAATAAGCAGTTCTTC.

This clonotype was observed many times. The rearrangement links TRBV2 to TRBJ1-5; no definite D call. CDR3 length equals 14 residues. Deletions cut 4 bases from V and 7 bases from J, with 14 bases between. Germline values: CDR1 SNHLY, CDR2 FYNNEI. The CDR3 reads CASSVGGWEQPQHF. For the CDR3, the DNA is TGTGCCAGCAGTGTCGGAGGTTGGGAGCAGCCCCAGCATTTT.

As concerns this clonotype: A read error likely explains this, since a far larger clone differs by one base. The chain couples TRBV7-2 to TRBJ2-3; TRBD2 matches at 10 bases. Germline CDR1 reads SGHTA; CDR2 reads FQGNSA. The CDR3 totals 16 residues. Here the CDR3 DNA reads TGTGCCAGCAGCCCGCGGACTAGCGGCAGGGGAGATACGCGGTATTTT. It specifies CASSPRTSGRGDTRYF.

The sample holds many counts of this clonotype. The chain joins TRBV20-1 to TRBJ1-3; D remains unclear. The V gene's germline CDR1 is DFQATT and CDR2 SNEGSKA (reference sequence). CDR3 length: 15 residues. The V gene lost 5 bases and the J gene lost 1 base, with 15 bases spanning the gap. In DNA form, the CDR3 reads TGCAGTGCTGCTGAAAAGGGCGAATCTGGAAACACCATATATTTT. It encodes CSAAEKGESGNTIYF.

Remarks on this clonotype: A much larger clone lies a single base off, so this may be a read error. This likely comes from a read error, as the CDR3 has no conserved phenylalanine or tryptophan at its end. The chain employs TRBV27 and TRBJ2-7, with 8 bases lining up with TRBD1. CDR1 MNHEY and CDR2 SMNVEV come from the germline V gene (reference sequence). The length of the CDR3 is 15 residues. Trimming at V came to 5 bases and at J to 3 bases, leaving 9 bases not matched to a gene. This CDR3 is CASSVTKGQVYEQYL. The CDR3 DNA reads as TGTGCCAGCAGTGTGACTAAGGGACAGGTCTACGAGCAGTACCTC.

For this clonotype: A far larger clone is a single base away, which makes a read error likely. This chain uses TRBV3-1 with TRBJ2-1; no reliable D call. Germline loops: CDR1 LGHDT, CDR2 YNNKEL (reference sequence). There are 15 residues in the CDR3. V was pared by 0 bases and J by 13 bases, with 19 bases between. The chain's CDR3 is CASSQDWRTQETQFF. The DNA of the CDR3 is TGTGCCAGCAGCCAAGATTGGCGAACCCAAGAGACCCAGTTCTTC.

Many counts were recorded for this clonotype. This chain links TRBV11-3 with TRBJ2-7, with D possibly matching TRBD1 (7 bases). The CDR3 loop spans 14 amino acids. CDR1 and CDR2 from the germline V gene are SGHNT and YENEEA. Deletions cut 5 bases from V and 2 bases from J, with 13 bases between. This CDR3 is CASSQGGRTYEQYF. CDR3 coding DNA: TGTGCCAGCAGCCAGGGGGGCAGAACCTACGAGCAGTACTTC.

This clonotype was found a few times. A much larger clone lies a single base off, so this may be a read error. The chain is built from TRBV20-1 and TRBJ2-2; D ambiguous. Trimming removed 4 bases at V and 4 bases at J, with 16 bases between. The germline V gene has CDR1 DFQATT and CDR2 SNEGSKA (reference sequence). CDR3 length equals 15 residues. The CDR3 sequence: CSAMLVKTSTGELFF. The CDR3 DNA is TGCAGTGCTATGCTTGTTAAAACCAGCACCGGGGAGCTGTTTTTT.

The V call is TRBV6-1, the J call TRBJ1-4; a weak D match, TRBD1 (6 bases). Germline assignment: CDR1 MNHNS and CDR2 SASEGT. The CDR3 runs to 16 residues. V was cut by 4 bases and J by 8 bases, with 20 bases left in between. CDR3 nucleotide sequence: TGTGCCAGCAGTGGGGGGACACCGGGTTTGGGGGAAAAACTGTTTTTT. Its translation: CASSGGTPGLGEKLFF.

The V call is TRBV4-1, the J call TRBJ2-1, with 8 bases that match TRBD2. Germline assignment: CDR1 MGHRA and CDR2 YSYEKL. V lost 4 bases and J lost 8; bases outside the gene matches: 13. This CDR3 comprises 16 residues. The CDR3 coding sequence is TGCGCCAGCAGCCGGCCCGGGCAGCGGGAGTTTGATGAGCAGTTCTTC. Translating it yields CASSRPGQREFDEQFF.

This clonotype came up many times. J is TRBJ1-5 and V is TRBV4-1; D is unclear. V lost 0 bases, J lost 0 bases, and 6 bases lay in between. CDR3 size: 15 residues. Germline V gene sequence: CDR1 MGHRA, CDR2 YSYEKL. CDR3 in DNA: TGCGCCAGCAGCCAAGAAGGGTATAGCAATCAGCCCCAGCATTTT. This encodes CASSQEGYSNQPQHF.

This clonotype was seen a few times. The CDR3 protein is CASSPVGRNEQFF. CDR3 sequence (DNA): TGTGCCAGCAGCCCAGTGGGTAGGAATGAGCAGTTCTTC. The V call is TRBV7-3, the J call TRBJ2-1; D call uncertain. The CDR3 is made up of 13 amino acids. V dropped 5 bases and J dropped 7 bases, with 12 bases sitting between them. CDR1 and CDR2 from the germline V gene are SGHTA and FQGTGA.

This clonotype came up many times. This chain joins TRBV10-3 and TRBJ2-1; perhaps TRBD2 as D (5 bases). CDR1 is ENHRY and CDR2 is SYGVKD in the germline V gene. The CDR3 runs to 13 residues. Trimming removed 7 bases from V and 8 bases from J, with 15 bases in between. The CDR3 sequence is CAITNGVFDEQFF. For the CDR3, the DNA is TGTGCCATCACTAACGGGGTCTTCGATGAGCAGTTCTTC.

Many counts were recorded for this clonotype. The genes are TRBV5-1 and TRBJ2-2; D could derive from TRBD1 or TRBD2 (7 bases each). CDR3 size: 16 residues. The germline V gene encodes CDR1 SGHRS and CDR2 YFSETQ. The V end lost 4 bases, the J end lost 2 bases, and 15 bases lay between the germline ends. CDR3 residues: CASSPGGGANTGELFF. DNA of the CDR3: TGCGCCAGCAGCCCAGGGGGGGGCGCCAACACCGGGGAGCTGTTTTTT.

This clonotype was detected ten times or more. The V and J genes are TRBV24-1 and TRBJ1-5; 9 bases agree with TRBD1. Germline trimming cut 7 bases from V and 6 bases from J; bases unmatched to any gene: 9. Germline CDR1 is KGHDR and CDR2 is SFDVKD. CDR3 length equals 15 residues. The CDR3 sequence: CATSATGGAGQPQHF. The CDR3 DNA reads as TGTGCCACCAGCGCCACAGGGGGCGCGGGTCAGCCCCAGCATTTT.

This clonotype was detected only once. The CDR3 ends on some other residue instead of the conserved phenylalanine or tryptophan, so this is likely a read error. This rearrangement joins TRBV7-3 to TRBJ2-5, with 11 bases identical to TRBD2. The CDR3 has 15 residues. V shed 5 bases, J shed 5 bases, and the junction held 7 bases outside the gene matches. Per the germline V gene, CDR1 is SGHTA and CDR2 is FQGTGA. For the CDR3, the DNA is TGTGCCAGCAGCCTATTAGCGGGAGGGCCGGAGACCCAGTACCTC. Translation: CASSLLAGGPETQYL.

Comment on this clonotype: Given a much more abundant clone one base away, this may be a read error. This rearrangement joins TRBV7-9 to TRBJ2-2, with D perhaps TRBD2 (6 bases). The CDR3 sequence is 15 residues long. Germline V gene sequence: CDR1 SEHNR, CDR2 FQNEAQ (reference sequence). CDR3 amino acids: CASSPTRLGSGELSF. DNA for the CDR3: TGTGCCAGCAGCCCTACTCGACTAGGATCCGGGGAGCTGTCTTTT.

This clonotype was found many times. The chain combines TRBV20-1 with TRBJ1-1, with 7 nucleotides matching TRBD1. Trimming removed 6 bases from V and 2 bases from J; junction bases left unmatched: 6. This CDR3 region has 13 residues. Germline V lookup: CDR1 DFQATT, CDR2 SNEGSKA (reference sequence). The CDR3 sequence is CSAPDRVNTEAFF. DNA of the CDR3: TGCAGTGCCCCCGACAGGGTAAACACTGAAGCTTTCTTT.

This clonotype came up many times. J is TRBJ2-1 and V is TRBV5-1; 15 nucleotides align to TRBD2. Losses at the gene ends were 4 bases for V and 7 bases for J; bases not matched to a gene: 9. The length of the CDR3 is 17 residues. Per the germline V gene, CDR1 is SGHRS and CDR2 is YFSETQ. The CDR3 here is CASSTRTSGRVKNEQFF. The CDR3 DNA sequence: TGCGCCAGCAGCACCAGGACTAGCGGGAGGGTCAAGAATGAGCAGTTCTTC.

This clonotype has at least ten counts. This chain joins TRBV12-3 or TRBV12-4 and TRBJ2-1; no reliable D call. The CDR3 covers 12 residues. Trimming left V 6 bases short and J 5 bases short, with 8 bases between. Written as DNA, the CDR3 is TGTGCCAGCAGGATGTATCACAATGAGCAGTTCTTC. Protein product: CASRMYHNEQFF.

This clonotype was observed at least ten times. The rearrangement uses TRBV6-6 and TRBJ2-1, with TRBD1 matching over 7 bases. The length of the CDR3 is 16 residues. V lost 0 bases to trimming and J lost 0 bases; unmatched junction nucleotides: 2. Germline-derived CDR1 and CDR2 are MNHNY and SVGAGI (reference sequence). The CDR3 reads CASSYSGTVSYNEQFF. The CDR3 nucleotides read TGTGCCAGCAGTTACTCCGGGACAGTCTCCTACAATGAGCAGTTCTTC.

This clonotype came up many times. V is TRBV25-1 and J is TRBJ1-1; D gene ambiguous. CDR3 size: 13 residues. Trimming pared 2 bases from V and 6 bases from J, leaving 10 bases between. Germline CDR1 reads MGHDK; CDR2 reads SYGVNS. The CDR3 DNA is TGTGCCAGCAGTGAACCTGGACGTCCTGAAGCTTTCTTT. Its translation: CASSEPGRPEAFF.

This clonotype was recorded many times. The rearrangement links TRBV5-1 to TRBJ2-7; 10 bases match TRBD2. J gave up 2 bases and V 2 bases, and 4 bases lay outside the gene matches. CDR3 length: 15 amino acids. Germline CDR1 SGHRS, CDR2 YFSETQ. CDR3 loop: CASSLSGRGTYEQYF. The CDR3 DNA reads TGCGCCAGCAGCTTAAGCGGGAGGGGAACCTACGAGCAGTACTTC.

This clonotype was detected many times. CDR3 in amino acids: CASSPRVNSNTEAFF. Here the CDR3 DNA reads TGTGCCAGCTCACCGCGGGTCAACTCTAACACTGAAGCTTTCTTT. The chain combines TRBV18 with TRBJ1-1, with no clear D. There are 15 residues in the CDR3. CDR1 and CDR2 (germline): KGHSH, LQKENI. Trimming removed 3 bases at V and 2 bases at J, with 13 bases between.

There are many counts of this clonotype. The CDR3: CASSLSYDLSPGGQYF. Written as DNA, the CDR3 is TGTGCCAGCAGTTTATCGTACGACCTTTCCCCGGGCGGGCAGTACTTC. The chain employs TRBV27 and TRBJ2-7; D gene uncertain. The CDR3 extends over 16 amino acids. Germline V gives CDR1 MNHEY, CDR2 SMNVEV (reference sequence). Trimming removed 0 bases at V and 9 bases at J, with 21 bases between.

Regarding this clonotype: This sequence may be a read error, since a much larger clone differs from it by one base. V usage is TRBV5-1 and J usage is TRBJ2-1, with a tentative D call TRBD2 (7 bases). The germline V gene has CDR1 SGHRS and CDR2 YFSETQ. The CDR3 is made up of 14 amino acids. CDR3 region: CASSLAWGGNEQLF. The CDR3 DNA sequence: TGCGCCAGCAGCTTGGCATGGGGGGGCAATGAGCAGCTCTTC.

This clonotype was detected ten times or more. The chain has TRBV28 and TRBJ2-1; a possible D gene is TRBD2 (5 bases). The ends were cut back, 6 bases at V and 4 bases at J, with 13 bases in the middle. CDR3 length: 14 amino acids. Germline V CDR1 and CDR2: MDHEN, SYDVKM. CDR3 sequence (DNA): TGTGCCAGCAGCTTAATCGGGGAGTACAATGAGCAGTTCTTC. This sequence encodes CASSLIGEYNEQFF.

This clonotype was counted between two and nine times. Here the CDR3 DNA reads TGTGCCAGCAGTTCGACTTTCACCGGGACAGGGCGCCCCTACGAGCAGTACTTC. Its protein is CASSSTFTGTGRPYEQYF. The chain couples TRBV6-2 or TRBV6-3 to TRBJ2-7, with 9 bases aligning to TRBD1. The CDR3 consists of 18 residues. With V trimmed by 4 bases and J by 2 bases, 15 bases remained unmatched. Germline CDR1 and CDR2: MNHEY and SVGEGT.

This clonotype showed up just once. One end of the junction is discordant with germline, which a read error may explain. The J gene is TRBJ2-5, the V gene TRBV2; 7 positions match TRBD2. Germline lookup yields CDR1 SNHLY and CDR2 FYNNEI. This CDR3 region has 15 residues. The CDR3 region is CASSEDDGGGETQCF. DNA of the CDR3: TGTGCCAGCAGTGAAGATGACGGGGGAGGGGAGACCCAGTGCTTC.

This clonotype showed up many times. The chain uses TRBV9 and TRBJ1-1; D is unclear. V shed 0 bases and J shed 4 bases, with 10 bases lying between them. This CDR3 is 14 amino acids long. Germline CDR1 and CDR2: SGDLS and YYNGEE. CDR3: CASSVATAGTEAFF. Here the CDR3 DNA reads TGTGCCAGCAGCGTAGCTACAGCGGGCACTGAAGCTTTCTTT.